The 14 T cell receptor beta chains in this list originate from one sample, sequenced in a study of metastatic and nonmetastatic thyroid tumors. TCRdb reanalyzed the PCR reads with MiXCR. Of fewer than 7,000 clones in the sample, 29% were seen once. Among the patients, none had received any treatment before thyroid surgery. The specimen sequenced was adjacent normal tissue. All receptors derive from a female donor with papillary thyroid cancer or a benign thyroid nodule (not recorded which). Some clones in this sample may be carry-over from other donors' samples.

CDR3 DNA: TGTGCCAGCAGGTGTCTGGGTAATACTGAAGCTTTCTTT. This codes for CASRCLGNTEAFF. The chain is built from TRBV6-1 and TRBJ1-1; no clear D. This CDR3 spans 13 amino acids. Germline CDR1 reads MNHNS; CDR2 reads SASEGT. V was cut by 6 bases and J by 5 bases, with 13 bases left in between.

Points on this clone: One end of the junction varies from germline; a read error may be responsible. J is TRBJ2-2 and V is TRBV5-1; D might be TRBD1 (5 bases). The length of the CDR3 is 14 residues. Germline V gene lookup returns CDR1 SGHRS and CDR2 YFSETQ. The CDR3 bases are TGCGCCAGCGCGGACATTTCGAACATCGGTGAGCTGTTCTTT. Translation: CASADISNIGELFF.

This clone was detected once. The chain recombines TRBV20-1 with TRBJ1-5, with 11 bases lining up with TRBD1. The CDR3 covers 14 residues. Germline lookup yields CDR1 DFQATT and CDR2 SNEGSKA (reference sequence). Trimming took 6 bases from V and 6 from J; bases not matched to a gene: 7. Written as DNA, the CDR3 is TGCAGTGCCACGGACAGGGGGCCAGCTCAGCCCCAGCATTTT. Its translation is CSATDRGPAQPQHF.

On this clone itself: A read error is likely, as this CDR3 ends without the conserved phenylalanine or tryptophan. This chain uses TRBV10-2 with TRBJ2-6, with TRBD1 as a possible D gene (5 bases). The CDR3 totals 14 residues. Germline V lookup: CDR1 WSHSY, CDR2 SAAADI. In nucleotides, the CDR3 is TGCGCCAGCAGTGCCATCTCTGGGGCCAACGTACTGACTTTA. Encoded protein: CASSAISGANVLTL.

This clone showed up just a few times. The V and J genes are TRBV24-1 and TRBJ2-7, with D possibly being TRBD1 (6 bases). From germline, CDR1 is KGHDR and CDR2 SFDVKD. Trimming took 3 bases from V and 4 from J, leaving 12 bases between them. This CDR3 is 14 amino acids long. CDR3 coding DNA: TGTGCCACCAGTGATCCACAGGGCAGATACGAGCAGTACTTC. This translates into CATSDPQGRYEQYF.

The chain uses TRBV30 and TRBJ1-5, with D possibly matching TRBD1 (6 bases). The CDR3 has 13 amino acids. Germline CDR1 GTSNPN, CDR2 SVGIG (reference sequence). The V and J ends lost 5 bases and 2 bases respectively, with 10 bases between them. CDR3 in DNA: TGTGCCTGGTACAGGGTGTGCAATCAGCCCCAGCATTTT. This encodes CAWYRVCNQPQHF.

A few counts support this clone. The rearrangement links TRBV28 to TRBJ1-2, with TRBD1 as a possible D gene (6 bases). Germline CDR1 is MDHEN and CDR2 is SYDVKM. CDR3 size: 13 residues. The V and J ends lost 8 bases and 7 bases respectively, with 17 bases between them. CDR3 bases: TGTGCCAGCTGTCGGGGGGCTTGGGGTGGCTACACCTTC. This codes for CASCRGAWGGYTF.

The CDR3 region is CASSFGTSGYEQYF. DNA of the CDR3: TGTGCCAGCAGTTTCGGGACTAGCGGATACGAGCAGTACTTC. V gene TRBV27 combines with J gene TRBJ2-7, with 11 bases identical to TRBD2. Germline CDR1 MNHEY, CDR2 SMNVEV (reference sequence). V was clipped by 3 bases and J by 4 bases; unmatched bases: 2. The CDR3 loop spans 14 amino acids.

This clone was counted only a few times. Other DNA variants within this sample encode the same CDR3. The chain has TRBV24-1 and TRBJ2-3; no clear D gene. Per the germline V gene, CDR1 is KGHDR and CDR2 is SFDVKD. The V end lost 5 bases, the J end lost 0 bases, and 5 bases lay between the germline ends. There are 13 residues in the CDR3. As DNA, the CDR3 is TGTGCCACCAGTGCGCCTAGCACAGATACGCAGTATTTT. It encodes CATSAPSTDTQYF.

The table lists this clone with a few counts. CDR3 nucleotide sequence: TGTGCCAGCAGCGACACGGTGGATGAGCAGTTCTTC. The encoded protein is CASSDTVDEQFF. The V and J genes are TRBV6-2 or TRBV6-3 and TRBJ2-1; D unclear. Germline V CDR1 and CDR2: MNHEY, SVGEGT. The CDR3 consists of 12 residues. Trimming took 6 bases from V and 8 from J, leaving 11 bases between them.

This clone was observed a handful of times. Here the CDR3 DNA reads TGTGCCACCAGTGATGCAGGGGAGTCTAACTATGGCTACACCTTC. The encoded protein is CATSDAGESNYGYTF. The V and J genes are TRBV24-1 and TRBJ1-2; D may be TRBD1 (6 bases). The germline V gene encodes CDR1 KGHDR and CDR2 SFDVKD. V gave up 3 bases and J gave up 0 bases, with 10 bases separating them. This CDR3 comprises 15 residues.

J is TRBJ2-3 and V is TRBV19; 8 positions match TRBD2. The J segment lost 3 bases and the V segment lost 6 bases, leaving 11 bases of the junction unmatched. The CDR3 extends over 16 amino acids. Germline loops: CDR1 LNHDA, CDR2 SQIVND (reference sequence). The CDR3 is CASSITGRGETDTQYF. CDR3 bases: TGTGCCAGTAGCATCACCGGGAGGGGTGAGACAGATACGCAGTATTTT.

This clone showed up just a few times. This chain connects TRBV19 to TRBJ1-5; D is undetermined. The V and J ends lost 6 bases and 1 base respectively, with 13 bases between them. Looked up from germline, CDR1 is LNHDA and CDR2 is SQIVND (reference sequence). The CDR3 is 15 residues long. CDR3 nucleotides: TGTGCCAGTAGCTTCCGGGCCCCGAGCAATCAGCCCCAGCATTTT. Its protein product is CASSFRAPSNQPQHF.

This clone qualifies as large. The rearrangement joins TRBV28 to TRBJ2-2, with D uncertain. The CDR3 extends over 11 amino acids. The V gene lost 5 bases and the J gene lost 5 bases, with 3 bases spanning the gap. CDR1 MDHEN and CDR2 SYDVKM come from the germline V gene. The CDR3 nucleotides read TGTGCCAGCAGTCGAACCGGGGAGCTGTTTTTT. Residues: CASSRTGELFF.